The T cell receptor (beta chain) described here comes from a study of response to subunit inactivated influenza vaccine. This CDR3 spans 16 amino acids. With V trimmed by 4 bases and J by 0 bases, 2 bases remained unmatched. The germline V gene encodes CDR1 ENHRY and CDR2 SYGVKD. Concerning this clonotype: Its antigen is not known.

TCRdb reprocessed the RT-PCR reads with MiXCR, giving one entry per CDR3 protein. The repertoire has approximately 520,000 distinct CDR3 sequences, 15% to 20% of them found once; the top ten carry 3% to 3.5%. General study points: With each seasonal influenza vaccination, the authors suggested, few new T cells are recruited.

This sequence was found in a man aged 45 to 70 who received an inactivated influenza vaccine. The chain uses TRBV10-3 and TRBJ2-2, with 10 positions matching TRBD2. The material sequenced was CD4+ T cells sorted from PBMCs, taken about 23 months after vaccination. The CDR3 is CAISGTSGTNTGELFF. The CDR3 DNA sequence: TGTGCCATCAGTGGAACTAGCGGGACGAACACCGGGGAGCTGTTTTTT.